This T cell receptor beta chain derives from a study of cytotoxic CD8 clonotypes in ibrutinib-treated CLL. About the research overall: The subjects consisted of approximately ten relapsed/refractory and around 15 treatment-naive individuals, with around 17 IGHV unmutated. Study conclusions and caveats: Clonality grew at ibrutinib response; at progression, it decreased back toward baseline. Shared public clonotypes were rare, and on treatment they either got smaller or stayed the same.

Remarks on this clone: Its antigen remains unidentified.

Around 2 micrograms of genomic DNA (from cryopreserved PBMCs) were used for TCR beta libraries. Sequenced by immunoSEQ multiplex PCR; TCRdb stores in-frame clones only, minus some. The table records 90,000 to 95,000 clones, approximately 80% of them present only once. CDR3 length: 16 amino acids. Germline V gene sequence: CDR1 SGHDN, CDR2 FVKESK. Trimming took off 0 bases at V and 4 bases at J, with 10 bases between the two ends. The sequence was obtained from a human donor with chronic lymphocytic leukemia. The V and J genes are TRBV14 and TRBJ2-6; possibly TRBD2 for D (5 bases). The sample in question was PBMCs, obtained after 24 months of ibrutinib treatment. CDR3 DNA sequence: TGTGCCAGCAGCCAAGATCGGGGAGTGGGGGCCAACGTCCTGACTTTC. Protein product: CASSQDRGVGANVLTF. The whole variable domain, filled in from reference TRBV14 and TRBJ2-6, reads EAGVTQFPSHSVIEKGQTVTLRCDPISGHDNLYWYRRVMGKEIKFLLHFVKESKQDESGMPNNRFLAERTGGTYSTLKVQPAELEDSGVYFCASSQDRGVGANVLTFGAGSRLTVL.